The clone carrying this T cell receptor beta chain was seen repeatedly, ten times or more. Its antigen remains unknown. The time point here: newly diagnosed GD, antithyroid drugs for less than 3 months. Extracted RNA from PBMCs served as the source of the TCR library. This entry comes from a study of regulatory T cells in long-lasting Graves disease. Study observations and caveats: Persistent disease exhibited a predilection for TRBV28, TRBJ1-2 and TRBJ2-5.

This CDR3 is 14 amino acids long. J lost 10 bases, V lost 5 bases, and 11 bases had no gene match. CDR1 and CDR2 from the germline V gene are MGHRA and YSYEKL. Arm-PCR of CDR3 regions with iRepertoire HTBI primers generated TCR beta libraries. TCRdb reprocessed the multiplex PCR reads via MiXCR and lists one record per CDR3 protein. Of under 300,000 distinct CDR3 sequences listed, around 18% are singletons. The sample also formed part of further work on T cells in Graves' hyperthyroidism and ophthalmopathy. This second study says: Those patients with uncontrolled infection, other autoimmune disease, pregnancy or lactation were excluded.

J is TRBJ2-1 and V is TRBV4-1; 7 bases agree with TRBD1. The clonotype originates from a woman in her twenties or thirties with Graves disease. Sequenced here: peripheral blood mononuclear cells (PBMCs), sampled at new diagnosis, from a patient treated with antithyroid drugs. The CDR3 nucleotides read TGCGCCAGCAGCACCTACGGGACAGACGGGGAGCAGTTCTTC. This translates into CASSTYGTDGEQFF.